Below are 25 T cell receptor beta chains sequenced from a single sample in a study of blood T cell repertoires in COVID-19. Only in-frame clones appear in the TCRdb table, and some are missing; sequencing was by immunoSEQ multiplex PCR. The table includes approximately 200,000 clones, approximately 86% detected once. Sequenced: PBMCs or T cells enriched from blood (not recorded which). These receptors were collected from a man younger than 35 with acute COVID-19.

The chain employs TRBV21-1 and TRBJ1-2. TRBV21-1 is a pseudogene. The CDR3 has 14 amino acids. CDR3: CASSKNRRDYGYTF. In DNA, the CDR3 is TGTGCCAGCAGCAAAAACAGGAGGGACTATGGCTACACCTTC.

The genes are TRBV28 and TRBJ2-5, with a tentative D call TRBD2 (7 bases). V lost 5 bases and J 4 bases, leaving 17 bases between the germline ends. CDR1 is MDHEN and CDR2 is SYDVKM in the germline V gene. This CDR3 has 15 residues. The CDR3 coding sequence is TGTGCCAGCAGTAACCCTGAGGGGGGGGTAGAGACCCAGTACTTC. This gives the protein CASSNPEGGVETQYF.

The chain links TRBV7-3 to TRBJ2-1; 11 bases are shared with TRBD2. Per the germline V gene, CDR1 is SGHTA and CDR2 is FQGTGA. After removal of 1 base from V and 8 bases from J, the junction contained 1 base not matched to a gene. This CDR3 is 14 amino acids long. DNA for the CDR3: TGTGCCAGCAGCTTAATAGCGGGAGGGGATGAGCAGTTCTTC. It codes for CASSLIAGGDEQFF.

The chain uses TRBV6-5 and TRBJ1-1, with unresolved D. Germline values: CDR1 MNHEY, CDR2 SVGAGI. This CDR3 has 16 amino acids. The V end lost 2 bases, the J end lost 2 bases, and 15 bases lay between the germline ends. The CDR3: CASSYRPWGENTEAFF. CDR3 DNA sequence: TGTGCCAGCAGTTACAGGCCGTGGGGAGAAAACACTGAAGCTTTCTTT.

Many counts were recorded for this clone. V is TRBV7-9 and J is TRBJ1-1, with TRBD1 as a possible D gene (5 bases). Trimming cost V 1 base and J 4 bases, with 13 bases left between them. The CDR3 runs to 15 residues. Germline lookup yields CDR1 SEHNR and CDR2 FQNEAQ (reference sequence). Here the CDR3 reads CASSLGSAGGTEAFF. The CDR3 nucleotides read TGTGCCAGCAGCTTAGGGTCTGCGGGGGGCACTGAAGCTTTCTTT.

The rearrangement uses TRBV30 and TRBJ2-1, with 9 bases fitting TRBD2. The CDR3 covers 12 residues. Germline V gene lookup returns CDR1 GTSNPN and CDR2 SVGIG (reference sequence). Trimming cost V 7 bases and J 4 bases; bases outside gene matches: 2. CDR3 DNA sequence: TGTGCCTTGACTAGCGGTTACAATGAGCAGTTCTTC. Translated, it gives CALTSGYNEQFF.

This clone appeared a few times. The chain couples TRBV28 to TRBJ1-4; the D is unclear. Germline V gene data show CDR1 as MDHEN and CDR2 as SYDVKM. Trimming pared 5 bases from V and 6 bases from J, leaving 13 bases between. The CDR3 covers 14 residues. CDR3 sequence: CASSPPREHEKLFF. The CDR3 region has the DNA TGTGCCAGCAGTCCCCCTAGAGAGCATGAAAAACTGTTTTTT.

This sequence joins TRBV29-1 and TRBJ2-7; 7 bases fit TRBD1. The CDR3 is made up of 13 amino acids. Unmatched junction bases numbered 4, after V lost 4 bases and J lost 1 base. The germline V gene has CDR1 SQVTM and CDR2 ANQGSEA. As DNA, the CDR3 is TGCAGCGTTGTAGGGGACAGATCCTACGAGCAGTACTTC. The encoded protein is CSVVGDRSYEQYF.

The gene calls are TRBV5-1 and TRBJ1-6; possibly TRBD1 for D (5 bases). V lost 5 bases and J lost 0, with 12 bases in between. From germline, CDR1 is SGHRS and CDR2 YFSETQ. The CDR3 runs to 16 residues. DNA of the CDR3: TGCGCCAGCAGATATGACAGTAGCTCCTATAATTCACCCCTCCACTTT. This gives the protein CASRYDSSSYNSPLHF. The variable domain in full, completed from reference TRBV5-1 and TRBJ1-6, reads KAGVTQTPRYLIKTRGQQVTLSCSPISGHRSVSWYQQTPGQGLQFLFEYFSETQRNKGNFPGRFSGRQFSNSRSEMNVSTLELGDSALYLCASRYDSSSYNSPLHFGNGTRLTVT.

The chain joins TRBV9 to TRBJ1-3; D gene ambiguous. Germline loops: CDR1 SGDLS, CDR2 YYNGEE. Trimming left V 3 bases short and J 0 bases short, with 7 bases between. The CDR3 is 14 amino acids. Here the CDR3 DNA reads TGTGCCAGCAGCGGAGGATACTCTGGAAACACCATATATTTT. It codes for CASSGGYSGNTIYF.

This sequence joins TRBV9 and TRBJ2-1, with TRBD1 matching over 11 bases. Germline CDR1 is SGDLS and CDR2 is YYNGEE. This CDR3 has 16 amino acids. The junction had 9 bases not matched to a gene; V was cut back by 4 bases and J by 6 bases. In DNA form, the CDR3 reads TGTGCCAGCAGCCTAAGGTTCGGGACAGGGGGCAATGAGCAGTTCTTC. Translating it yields CASSLRFGTGGNEQFF.

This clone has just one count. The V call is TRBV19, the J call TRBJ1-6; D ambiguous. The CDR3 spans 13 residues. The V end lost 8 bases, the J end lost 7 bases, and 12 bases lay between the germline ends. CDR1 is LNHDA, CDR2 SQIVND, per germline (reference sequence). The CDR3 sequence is CASSDRVNSPLHF. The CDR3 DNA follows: TGTGCCAGTTCTGACCGGGTAAATTCACCCCTCCACTTT.

For the CDR3, the DNA is TGTGCCAGTAGTTTGGGAAAATTGGCAGGGGCGAACACTGAAGCTTTCTTT. It encodes CASSLGKLAGANTEAFF. The gene calls are TRBV19 and TRBJ1-1, with D perhaps TRBD1 (6 bases). Germline V gives CDR1 LNHDA, CDR2 SQIVND (reference sequence). The CDR3 length is 17 residues. Trimming stripped 5 bases from V and 1 base from J, with 20 bases between.

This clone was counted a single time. CDR3 nucleotides: TGCGCCAGCAGCCAAGCAGGGGGCGGGGGTACGCAGTATTTT. This codes for CASSQAGGGGTQYF. V is TRBV4-1 and J is TRBJ2-3, with a possible D match to TRBD1 (8 bases). This CDR3 has 14 residues. Trimming took 1 base from V and 8 from J, leaving 13 bases between them. Germline assignment: CDR1 MGHRA and CDR2 YSYEKL.

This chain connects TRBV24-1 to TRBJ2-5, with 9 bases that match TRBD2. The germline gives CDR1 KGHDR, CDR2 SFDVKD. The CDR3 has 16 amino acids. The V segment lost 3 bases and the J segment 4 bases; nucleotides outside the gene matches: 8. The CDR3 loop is CATSDKLGGGGETQYF. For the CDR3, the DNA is TGTGCCACCAGTGATAAATTAGGCGGGGGGGGAGAGACCCAGTACTTC.

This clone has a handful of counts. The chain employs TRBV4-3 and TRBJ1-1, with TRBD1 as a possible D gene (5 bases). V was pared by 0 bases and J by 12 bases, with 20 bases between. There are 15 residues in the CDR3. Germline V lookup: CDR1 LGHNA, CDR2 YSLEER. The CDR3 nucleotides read TGCGCCAGCAGCCAAGATCGGGGCGCGGGGGAGTGGACTTTCTTT. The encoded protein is CASSQDRGAGEWTFF.

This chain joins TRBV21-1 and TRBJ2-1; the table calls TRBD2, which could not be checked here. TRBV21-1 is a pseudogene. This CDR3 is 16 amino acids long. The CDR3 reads CASSIVGTSDYNEQFF. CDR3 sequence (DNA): TGTGCCAGCAGCATCGTCGGGACTAGCGATTACAATGAGCAGTTCTTC.

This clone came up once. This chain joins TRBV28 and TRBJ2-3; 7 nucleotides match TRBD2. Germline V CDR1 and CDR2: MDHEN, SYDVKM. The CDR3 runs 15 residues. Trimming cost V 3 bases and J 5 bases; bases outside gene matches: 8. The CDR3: CASSLRTRGLDTQYF. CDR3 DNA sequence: TGTGCCAGCAGTTTGAGGACTAGGGGTCTAGATACGCAGTATTTT.

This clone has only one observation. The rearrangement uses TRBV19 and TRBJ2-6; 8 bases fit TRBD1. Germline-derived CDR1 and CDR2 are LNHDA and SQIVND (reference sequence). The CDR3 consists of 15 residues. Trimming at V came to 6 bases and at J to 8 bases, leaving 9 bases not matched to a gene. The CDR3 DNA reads TGTGCCAGTAGCGTGGACAGGGAGGCTTCCAACGTCCTGACTTTC. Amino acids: CASSVDREASNVLTF.

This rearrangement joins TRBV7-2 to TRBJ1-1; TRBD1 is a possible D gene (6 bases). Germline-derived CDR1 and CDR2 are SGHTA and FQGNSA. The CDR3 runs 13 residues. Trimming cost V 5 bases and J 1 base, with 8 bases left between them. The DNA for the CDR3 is TGTGCCAGCAGCCTGGACAGGAACACTGAAGCTTTCTTT. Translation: CASSLDRNTEAFF.

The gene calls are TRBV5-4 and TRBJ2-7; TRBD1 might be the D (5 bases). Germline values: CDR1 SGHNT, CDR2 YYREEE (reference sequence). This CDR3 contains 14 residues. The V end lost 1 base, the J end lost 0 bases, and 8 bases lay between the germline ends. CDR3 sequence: CASSLTDSSYEQYF. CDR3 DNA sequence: TGTGCCAGCAGCTTGACAGACAGCTCCTACGAGCAGTACTTC.

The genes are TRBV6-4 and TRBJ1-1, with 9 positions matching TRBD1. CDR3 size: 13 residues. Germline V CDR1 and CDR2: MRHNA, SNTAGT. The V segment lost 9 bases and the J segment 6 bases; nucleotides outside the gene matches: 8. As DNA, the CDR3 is TGTGCCAGAGCCCCGGGACAGGGCCCTGAAGCTTTCTTT. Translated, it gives CARAPGQGPEAFF.

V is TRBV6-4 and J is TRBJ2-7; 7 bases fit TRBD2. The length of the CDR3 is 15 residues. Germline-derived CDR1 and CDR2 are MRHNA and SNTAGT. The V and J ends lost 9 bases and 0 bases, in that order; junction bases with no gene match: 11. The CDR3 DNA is TGTGCCAGGTCGTTTGGAACGGGAGGCTCCTACGAGCAGTACTTC. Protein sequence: CARSFGTGGSYEQYF.

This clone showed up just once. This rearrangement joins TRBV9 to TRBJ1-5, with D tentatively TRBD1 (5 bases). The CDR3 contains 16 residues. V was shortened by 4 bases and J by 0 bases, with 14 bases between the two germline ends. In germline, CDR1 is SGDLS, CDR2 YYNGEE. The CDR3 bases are TGTGCCAGCAGCCCCAAGACAGACCTTAGCAATCAGCCCCAGCATTTT. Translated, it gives CASSPKTDLSNQPQHF.

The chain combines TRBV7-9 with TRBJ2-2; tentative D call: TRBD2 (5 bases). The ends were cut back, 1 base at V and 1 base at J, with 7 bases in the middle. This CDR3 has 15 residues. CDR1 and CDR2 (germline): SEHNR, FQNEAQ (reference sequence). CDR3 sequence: CASSLVRENTGELFF. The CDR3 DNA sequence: TGTGCCAGCAGCTTAGTACGGGAGAACACCGGGGAGCTGTTTTTT.